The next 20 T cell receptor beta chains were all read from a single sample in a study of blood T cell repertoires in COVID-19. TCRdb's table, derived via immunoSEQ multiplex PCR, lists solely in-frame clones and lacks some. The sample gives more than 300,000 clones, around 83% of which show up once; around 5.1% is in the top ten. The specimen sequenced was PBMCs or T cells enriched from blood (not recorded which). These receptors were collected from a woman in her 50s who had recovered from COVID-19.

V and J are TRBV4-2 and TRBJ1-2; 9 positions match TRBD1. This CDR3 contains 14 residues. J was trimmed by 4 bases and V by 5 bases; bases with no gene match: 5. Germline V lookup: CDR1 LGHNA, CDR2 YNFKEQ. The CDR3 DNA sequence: TGTGCCAGCAGCGAGGGACAGGGACCCTATGGCTACACCTTC. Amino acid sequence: CASSEGQGPYGYTF.

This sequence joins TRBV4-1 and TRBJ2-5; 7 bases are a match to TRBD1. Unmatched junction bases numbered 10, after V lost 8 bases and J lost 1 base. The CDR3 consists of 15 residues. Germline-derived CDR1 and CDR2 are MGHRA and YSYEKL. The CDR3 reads CASRALGTVQETQYF. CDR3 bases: TGCGCCAGCCGCGCCCTAGGGACAGTCCAAGAGACCCAGTACTTC.

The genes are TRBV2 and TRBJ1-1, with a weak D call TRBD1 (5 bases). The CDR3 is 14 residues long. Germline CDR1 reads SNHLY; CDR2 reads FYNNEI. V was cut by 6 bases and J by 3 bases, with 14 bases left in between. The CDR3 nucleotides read TGTGCCAGCAGCCGACAGAAATGGGACACTGAAGCTTTCTTT. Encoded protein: CASSRQKWDTEAFF.

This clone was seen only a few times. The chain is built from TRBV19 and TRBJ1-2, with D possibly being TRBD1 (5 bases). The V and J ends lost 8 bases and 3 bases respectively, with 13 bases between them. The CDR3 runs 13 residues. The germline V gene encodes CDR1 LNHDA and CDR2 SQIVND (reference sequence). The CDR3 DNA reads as TGTGCCAGTTCTCTAGGGGTTTACTATGGCTACACCTTC. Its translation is CASSLGVYYGYTF. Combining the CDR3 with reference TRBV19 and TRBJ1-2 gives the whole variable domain DGGITQSPKYLFRKEGQNVTLSCEQNLNHDAMYWYRQDPGQGLRLIYYSQIVNDFQKGDIAEGYSVSREKKESFPLTVTSAQKNPTAFYLCASSLGVYYGYTFGSGTRLTVV.

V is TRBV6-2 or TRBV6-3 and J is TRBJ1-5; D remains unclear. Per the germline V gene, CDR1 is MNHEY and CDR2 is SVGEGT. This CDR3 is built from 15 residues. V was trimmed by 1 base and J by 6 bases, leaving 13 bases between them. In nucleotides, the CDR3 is TGTGCCAGCAGTTACTTGGGTAGCGGGAGTCAGCCCCAGCATTTT. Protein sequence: CASSYLGSGSQPQHF.

CDR3: CSAGAPTEAFF. CDR3 DNA sequence: TGCAGTGCAGGGGCTCCCACTGAAGCTTTCTTT. V usage is TRBV20-1 and J usage is TRBJ1-1, with D possibly being TRBD1 (5 bases). Per germline, CDR1 DFQATT and CDR2 SNEGSKA (reference sequence). V lost 6 bases, J lost 4 bases, and 9 bases lay in between. The CDR3 spans 11 residues.

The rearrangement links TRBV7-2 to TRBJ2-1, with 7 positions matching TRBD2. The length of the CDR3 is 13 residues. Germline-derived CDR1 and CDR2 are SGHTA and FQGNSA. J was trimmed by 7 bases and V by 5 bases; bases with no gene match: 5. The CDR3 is CASSIKAGNEQFF. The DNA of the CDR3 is TGTGCCAGCAGCATCAAAGCGGGAAATGAGCAGTTCTTC.

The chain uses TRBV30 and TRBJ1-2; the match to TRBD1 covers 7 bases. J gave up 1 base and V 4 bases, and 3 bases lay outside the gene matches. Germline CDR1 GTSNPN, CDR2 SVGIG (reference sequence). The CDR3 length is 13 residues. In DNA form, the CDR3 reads TGTGCCTGGACCCGGGACAGTAACTATGGCTACACCTTC. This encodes CAWTRDSNYGYTF.

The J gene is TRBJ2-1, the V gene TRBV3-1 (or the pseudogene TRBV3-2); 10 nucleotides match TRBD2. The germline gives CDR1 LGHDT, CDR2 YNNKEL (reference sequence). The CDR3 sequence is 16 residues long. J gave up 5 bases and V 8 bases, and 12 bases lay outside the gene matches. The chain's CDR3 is CASSRPIAGGNNEQFF. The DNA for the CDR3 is TGTGCCAGCTCACGACCTATAGCGGGGGGAAACAATGAGCAGTTCTTC.

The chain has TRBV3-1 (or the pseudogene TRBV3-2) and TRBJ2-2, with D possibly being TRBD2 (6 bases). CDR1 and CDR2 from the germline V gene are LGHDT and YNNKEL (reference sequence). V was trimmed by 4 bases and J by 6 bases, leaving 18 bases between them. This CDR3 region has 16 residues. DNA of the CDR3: TGTGCCAGCAGCCTGGGACTTCTAGGCACGGCCGGGGAGCTGTTTTTT. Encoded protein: CASSLGLLGTAGELFF.

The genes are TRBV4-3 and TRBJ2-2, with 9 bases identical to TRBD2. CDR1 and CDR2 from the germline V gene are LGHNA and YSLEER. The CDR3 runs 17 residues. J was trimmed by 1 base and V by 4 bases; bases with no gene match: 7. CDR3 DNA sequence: TGCGCCAGCAGCCTCCACCTAGCGGGAAAGAACACCGGGGAGCTGTTTTTT. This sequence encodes CASSLHLAGKNTGELFF.

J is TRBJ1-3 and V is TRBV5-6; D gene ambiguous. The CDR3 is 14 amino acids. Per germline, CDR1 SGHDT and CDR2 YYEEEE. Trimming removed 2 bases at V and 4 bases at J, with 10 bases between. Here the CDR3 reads CASSFLEQGNTIYF. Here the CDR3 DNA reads TGTGCCAGCAGCTTCCTCGAACAGGGAAACACCATATATTTT.

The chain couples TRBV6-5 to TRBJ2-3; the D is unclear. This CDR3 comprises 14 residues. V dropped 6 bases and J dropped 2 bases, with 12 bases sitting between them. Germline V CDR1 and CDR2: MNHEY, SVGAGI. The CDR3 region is CASSPWPTTDTQYF. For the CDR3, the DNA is TGTGCCAGCAGCCCCTGGCCAACCACAGATACGCAGTATTTT.

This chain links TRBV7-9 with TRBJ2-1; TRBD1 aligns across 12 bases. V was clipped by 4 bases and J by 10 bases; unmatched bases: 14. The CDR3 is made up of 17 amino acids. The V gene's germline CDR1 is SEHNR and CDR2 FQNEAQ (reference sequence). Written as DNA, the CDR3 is TGTGCCAGCAGCTCGGGACAGGGGGCAATCATGCGTGGGGAGCAGTTCTTC. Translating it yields CASSSGQGAIMRGEQFF.

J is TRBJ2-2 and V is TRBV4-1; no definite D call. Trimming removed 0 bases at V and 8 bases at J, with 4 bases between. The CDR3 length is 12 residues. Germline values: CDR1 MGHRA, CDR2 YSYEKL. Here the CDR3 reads CASSQELGELFF. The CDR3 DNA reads TGCGCCAGCAGCCAAGAGTTAGGGGAGCTGTTTTTT.

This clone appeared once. CDR3 bases: TGTGCCACCATGCGGGGGGCAAAACTGTTTTTT. Translating it yields CATMRGAKLFF. The rearrangement uses TRBV27 and TRBJ1-4, with D perhaps TRBD1 (6 bases). V lost 10 bases and J lost 10, with 13 bases in between. CDR3 size: 11 residues. Germline V gene lookup returns CDR1 MNHEY and CDR2 SMNVEV (reference sequence).

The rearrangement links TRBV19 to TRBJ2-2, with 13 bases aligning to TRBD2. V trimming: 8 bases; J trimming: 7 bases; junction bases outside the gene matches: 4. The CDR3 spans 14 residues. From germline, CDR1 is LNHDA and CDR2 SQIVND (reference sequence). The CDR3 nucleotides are TGTGCCAGTGGGACTAGCGGGACGGTCGGGGAGCTGTTTTTT. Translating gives CASGTSGTVGELFF.

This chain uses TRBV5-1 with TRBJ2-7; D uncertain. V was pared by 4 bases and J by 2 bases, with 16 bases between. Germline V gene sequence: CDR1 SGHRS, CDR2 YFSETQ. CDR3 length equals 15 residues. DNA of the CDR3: TGCGCCAGCAGCCTCACCCCTCGGCAGGCCTACGAGCAGTACTTC. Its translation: CASSLTPRQAYEQYF.

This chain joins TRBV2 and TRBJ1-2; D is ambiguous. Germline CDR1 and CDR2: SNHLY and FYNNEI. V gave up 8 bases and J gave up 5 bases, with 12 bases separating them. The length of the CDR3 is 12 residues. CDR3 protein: CASSPLRYGYTF. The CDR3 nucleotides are TGTGCCAGCTCTCCTTTGCGGTATGGCTACACCTTC. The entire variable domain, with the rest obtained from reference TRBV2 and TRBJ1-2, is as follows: EPEVTQTPSHQVTQMGQEVILRCVPISNHLYFYWYRQILGQKVEFLVSFYNNEISEKSEIFDDQFSVERPDGSNFTLKIRSTKLEDSAMYFCASSPLRYGYTFGSGTRLTVV.

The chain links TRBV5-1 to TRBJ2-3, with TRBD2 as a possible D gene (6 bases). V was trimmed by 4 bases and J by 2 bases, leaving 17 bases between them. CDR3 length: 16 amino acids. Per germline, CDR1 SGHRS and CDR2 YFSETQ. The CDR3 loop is CASSTGTSSDTDTQYF. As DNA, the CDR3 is TGCGCCAGCAGCACCGGGACTTCCTCCGACACAGATACGCAGTATTTT.